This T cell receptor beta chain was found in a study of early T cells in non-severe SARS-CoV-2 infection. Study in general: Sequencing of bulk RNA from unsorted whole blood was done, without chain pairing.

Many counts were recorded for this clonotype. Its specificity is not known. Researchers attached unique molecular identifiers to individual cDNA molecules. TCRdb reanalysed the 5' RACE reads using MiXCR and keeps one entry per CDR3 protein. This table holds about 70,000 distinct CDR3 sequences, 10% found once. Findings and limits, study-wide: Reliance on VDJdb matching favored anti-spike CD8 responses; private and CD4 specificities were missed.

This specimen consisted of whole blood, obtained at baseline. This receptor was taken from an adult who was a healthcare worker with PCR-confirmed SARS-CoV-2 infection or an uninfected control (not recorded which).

CDR3 coding DNA: TGTGCCAGCAGTTCTAAGGGGCGCTACTATGGCTACACCTTC. It yields the protein CASSSKGRYYGYTF. The V and J genes are TRBV28 and TRBJ1-2; a weak D match, TRBD1 (5 bases). Germline assignment: CDR1 MDHEN and CDR2 SYDVKM. V gave up 4 bases and J gave up 3 bases, with 12 bases separating them. The CDR3 consists of 14 residues.